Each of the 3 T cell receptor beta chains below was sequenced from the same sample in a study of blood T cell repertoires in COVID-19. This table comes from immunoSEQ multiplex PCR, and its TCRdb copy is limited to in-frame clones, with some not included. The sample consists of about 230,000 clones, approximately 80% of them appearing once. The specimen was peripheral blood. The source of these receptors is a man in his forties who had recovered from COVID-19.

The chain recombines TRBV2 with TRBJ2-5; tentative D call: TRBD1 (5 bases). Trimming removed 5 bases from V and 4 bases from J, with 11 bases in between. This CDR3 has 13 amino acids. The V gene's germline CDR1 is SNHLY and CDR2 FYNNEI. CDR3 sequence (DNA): TGTGCCAGCAGTCCAGGGCGGCGAGAGACCCAGTACTTC. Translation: CASSPGRRETQYF. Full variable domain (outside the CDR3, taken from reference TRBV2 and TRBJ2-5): EPEVTQTPSHQVTQMGQEVILRCVPISNHLYFYWYRQILGQKVEFLVSFYNNEISEKSEIFDDQFSVERPDGSNFTLKIRSTKLEDSAMYFCASSPGRRETQYFGPGTRLLVL.

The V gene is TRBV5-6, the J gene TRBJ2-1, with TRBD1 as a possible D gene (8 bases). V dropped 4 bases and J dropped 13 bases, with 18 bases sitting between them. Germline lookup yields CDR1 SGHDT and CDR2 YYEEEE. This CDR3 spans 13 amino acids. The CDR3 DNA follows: TGTGCCAGCAGCCCGGGGGGTGGACAGGGTCAGTTCTTC. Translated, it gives CASSPGGGQGQFF.

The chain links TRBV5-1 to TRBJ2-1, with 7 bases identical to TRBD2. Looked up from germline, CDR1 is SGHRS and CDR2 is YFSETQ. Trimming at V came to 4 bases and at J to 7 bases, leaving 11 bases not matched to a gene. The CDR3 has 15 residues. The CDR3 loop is CASSPPSTGRNEQFF. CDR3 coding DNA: TGCGCCAGCAGCCCGCCATCTACCGGGAGGAATGAGCAGTTCTTC.